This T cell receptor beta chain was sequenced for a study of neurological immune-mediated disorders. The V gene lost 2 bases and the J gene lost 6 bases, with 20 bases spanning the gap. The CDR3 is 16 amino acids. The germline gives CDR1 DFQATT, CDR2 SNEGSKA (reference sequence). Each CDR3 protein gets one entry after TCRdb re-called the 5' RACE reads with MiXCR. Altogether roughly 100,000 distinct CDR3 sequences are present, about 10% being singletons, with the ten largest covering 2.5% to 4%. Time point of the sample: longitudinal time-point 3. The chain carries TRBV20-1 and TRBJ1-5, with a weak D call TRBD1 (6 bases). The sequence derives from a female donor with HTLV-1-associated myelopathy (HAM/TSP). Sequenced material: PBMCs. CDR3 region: CSARQQGLGNSQPQHF. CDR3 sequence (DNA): TGCAGTGCTAGACAACAGGGACTCGGAAATAGTCAGCCCCAGCATTTT.